This is a list of T cell receptor beta chains from one sample in a study of cytomegalovirus exposure and HLA in healthy donors. This table comes from immunoSEQ multiplex PCR, and its TCRdb copy is limited to in-frame clones, with some not included. The sample gives some 160,000 clones, approximately 90% of which show up once; 3% is in the top ten. Sequenced input: PBMCs. These TCRs come from a man between 18 and 35 years old in good health and CMV-seronegative. The CDR3 runs from the conserved cysteine through the conserved F or W. D genes are given only for firm matches. The size entry is marked missing in some rows and otherwise reads once, few, many or a size class.

size: -
V: TRBV14
D: -
J: TRBJ2-2
CDR3: CASSLYNTGELFF
DNA: TGTGCCAGCAGCCTTTATAACACCGGGGAGCTGTTTTTT

size: once
V: TRBV4-2
D: -
J: TRBJ2-5
CDR3: CASSPDMMETQYF
DNA: TGTGCCAGCAGCCCGGACATGATGGAGACCCAGTACTTC

size: -
V: TRBV4-1
D: -
J: TRBJ1-5
CDR3: CASSQGTGNQPQHF
DNA: TGCGCCAGCAGCCAAGGGACAGGCAATCAGCCCCAGCATTTT

size: -
V: TRBV27
D: -
J: TRBJ2-1
CDR3: CASSFYGNEQFF
DNA: TGTGCCAGCAGTTTCTACGGGAATGAGCAGTTCTTC

size: -
V: TRBV2
D: -
J: TRBJ2-2
CDR3: CASSTGGPATGELFF
DNA: TGTGCCAGCAGTACTGGGGGCCCGGCCACGGGGGAGCTGTTTTTT

size: -
V: TRBV5-1
D: TRBD1
J: TRBJ2-1
CDR3: CASLTGPRGSEQFF
DNA: TGCGCCAGCCTGACAGGGCCCCGTGGGAGTGAGCAGTTCTTC

size: -
V: TRBV7-9
D: -
J: TRBJ2-3
CDR3: CASSLDQRPVGDTQYF
DNA: TGTGCCAGCAGCTTAGACCAGAGGCCGGTCGGAGATACGCAGTATTTT

size: -
V: TRBV10-3
D: -
J: TRBJ1-1
CDR3: CAIRDPGGAEAFF
DNA: TGTGCCATCAGGGACCCCGGGGGTGCTGAAGCTTTCTTT

size: -
V: TRBV18
D: TRBD1
J: TRBJ2-2
CDR3: CASFAMTGAGELFF
DNA: TGTGCCAGCTTCGCCATGACAGGGGCCGGGGAGCTGTTTTTT

size: -
V: TRBV27
D: TRBD1
J: TRBJ2-7
CDR3: CASSSYYRGNEQYF
DNA: TGTGCCAGCAGTTCATACTACAGGGGAAACGAGCAGTACTTC

size: -
V: TRBV6-5
D: -
J: TRBJ1-1
CDR3: CASRQQESEAFF
DNA: TGTGCCAGCAGGCAACAGGAGAGTGAAGCTTTCTTT

size: -
V: TRBV7-9
D: -
J: TRBJ2-1
CDR3: CASREQGATYNEQFF
DNA: TGTGCCAGCAGAGAACAGGGAGCAACCTACAATGAGCAGTTCTTC

size: -
V: TRBV11-2
D: TRBD1
J: TRBJ1-1
CDR3: CASSLATGYTEAFF
DNA: TGTGCCAGCAGCTTAGCGACAGGGTACACTGAAGCTTTCTTT

size: -
V: TRBV6-5
D: TRBD1
J: TRBJ1-1
CDR3: CASSNRDRGNTEAFF
DNA: TGTGCCAGCAGTAACCGGGACAGGGGTAACACTGAAGCTTTCTTT

size: -
V: TRBV7-8
D: TRBD2
J: TRBJ2-7
CDR3: CASSPQRGLRGRAGGEQYF
DNA: TGTGCCAGCAGCCCACAACGGGGGCTTCGCGGGAGGGCCGGAGGCGAGCAGTACTTC

size: -
V: TRBV11-2
D: -
J: TRBJ2-7
CDR3: CASSLYPAEGEQYF
DNA: TGTGCCAGCAGCTTATATCCCGCGGAGGGCGAGCAGTACTTC

size: -
V: TRBV28
D: TRBD1
J: TRBJ1-2
CDR3: CASSPRDRLTYGYTF
DNA: TGTGCCAGCAGTCCCCGGGACAGACTAACCTATGGCTACACCTTC

size: -
V: TRBV29-1
D: -
J: TRBJ2-5
CDR3: CSGRSLWGQETQYF
DNA: TGCAGCGGGAGGTCGCTTTGGGGACAAGAGACCCAGTACTTC

size: -
V: TRBV6-1
D: -
J: TRBJ2-2
CDR3: CASSEALAGMWTGELFF
DNA: TGTGCCAGCAGTGAAGCGTTGGCGGGAATGTGGACCGGGGAGCTGTTTTTT

size: -
V: TRBV28
D: TRBD1
J: TRBJ1-5
CDR3: CASSKGTGGNQPQHF
DNA: TGTGCCAGCAGTAAGGGGACAGGGGGAAATCAGCCCCAGCATTTT

size: -
V: TRBV2
D: -
J: TRBJ2-1
CDR3: CASTIYPNEQFF
DNA: TGTGCCAGCACTATTTACCCCAATGAGCAGTTCTTC

size: -
V: TRBV6-6
D: TRBD1
J: TRBJ1-2
CDR3: CASRPRQGSDGYTF
DNA: TGTGCCAGCAGACCGAGACAGGGATCAGATGGCTACACCTTC

size: -
V: TRBV5-8
D: -
J: TRBJ1-1
CDR3: CASSLGLMNTEAFF
DNA: TGTGCCAGCAGCTTGGGGCTCATGAACACTGAAGCTTTCTTT

size: few
V: TRBV5-1
D: -
J: TRBJ1-1
CDR3: CASSLTGMNTEAFF
DNA: TGCGCCAGCAGCTTGACAGGGATGAACACTGAAGCTTTCTTT

size: -
V: TRBV13
D: -
J: TRBJ2-5
CDR3: CASNLGRQQETQYF
DNA: TGTGCCAGCAATTTGGGGAGGCAACAAGAGACCCAGTACTTC

size: -
V: TRBV19
D: TRBD1
J: TRBJ1-5
CDR3: CASSIITDRANQPQHF
DNA: TGTGCCAGTAGCATAATAACTGACAGGGCCAATCAGCCCCAGCATTTT

size: -
V: TRBV6-5
D: -
J: TRBJ1-2
CDR3: CASSPRRHANYGYTF
DNA: TGTGCCAGCAGTCCTCGCAGACACGCTAACTATGGCTACACCTTC

size: -
V: TRBV5-1
D: TRBD1
J: TRBJ2-5
CDR3: CASRPTGAQETQYF
DNA: TGCGCCAGCAGACCGACAGGGGCCCAAGAGACCCAGTACTTC

size: -
V: TRBV28
D: TRBD2
J: TRBJ2-7
CDR3: CASITQGSGASYEQYF
DNA: TGTGCCAGCATTACCCAAGGTAGCGGGGCGTCCTACGAGCAGTACTTC

size: -
V: TRBV28
D: -
J: TRBJ2-5
CDR3: CASTPWDYQETQYF
DNA: TGTGCCAGCACCCCCTGGGACTACCAAGAGACCCAGTACTTC

size: -
V: TRBV5-1
D: TRBD1
J: TRBJ2-7
CDR3: CASSATGKQYF
DNA: TGCGCCAGCAGCGCGACAGGGAAGCAGTACTTC

size: -
V: TRBV27
D: TRBD2
J: TRBJ2-7
CDR3: CASSLSTSGSYEQYF
DNA: TGTGCCAGCAGTTTATCGACTAGCGGGAGTTACGAGCAGTACTTC

size: -
V: TRBV2
D: TRBD1
J: TRBJ2-3
CDR3: CAGNGQGAVDTQYF
DNA: TGTGCCGGCAATGGGCAGGGGGCGGTAGATACGCAGTATTTT

size: -
V: TRBV6-9
D: TRBD1
J: TRBJ1-5
CDR3: CASSSRTGGPSSNQPQHF
DNA: TGTGCCAGCAGTTCCAGGACAGGGGGCCCTTCTAGCAATCAGCCCCAGCATTTT

size: -
V: TRBV7-2
D: TRBD2
J: TRBJ2-5
CDR3: CASSLGRGGSGQYF
DNA: TGTGCCAGCAGCTTAGGCCGGGGAGGGAGCGGCCAGTACTTC

size: -
V: TRBV28
D: TRBD1
J: TRBJ1-1
CDR3: CASIIQGARNTEAFF
DNA: TGTGCCAGCATCATACAGGGGGCGCGAAACACTGAAGCTTTCTTT

size: -
V: TRBV2
D: -
J: TRBJ1-1
CDR3: CASSIGTLNTEAFF
DNA: TGTGCCAGCAGTATCGGGACACTGAACACTGAAGCTTTCTTT

size: -
V: TRBV5-1
D: -
J: TRBJ2-2
CDR3: CASSLSMGRTGELFF
DNA: TGCGCCAGCAGCTTGTCGATGGGGCGCACCGGGGAGCTGTTTTTT

size: -
V: TRBV28
D: -
J: TRBJ1-1
CDR3: CASSFSGGTGLREAFF
DNA: TGTGCCAGCAGTTTCTCCGGGGGGACCGGACTGAGGGAAGCTTTCTTT

size: -
V: TRBV25-1
D: -
J: TRBJ1-2
CDR3: CASSEGTRASGYTF
DNA: TGTGCCAGCAGTGAAGGGACACGGGCCTCGGGCTACACCTTC

size: -
V: TRBV5-4
D: TRBD2
J: TRBJ2-1
CDR3: CASSVSGLAGGFGGNNEQFF
DNA: TGTGCCAGCAGCGTCTCGGGACTAGCGGGAGGGTTCGGGGGGAACAATGAGCAGTTCTTC

size: -
V: TRBV6-6
D: -
J: TRBJ2-1
CDR3: CASSYSAGLSYNEQFF
DNA: TGTGCCAGCAGTTACTCTGCGGGCCTCTCCTACAATGAGCAGTTCTTC

size: -
V: TRBV25-1
D: -
J: TRBJ2-3
CDR3: CASSDWGTSTDTQYF
DNA: TGTGCCAGCAGTGACTGGGGGACTAGCACAGATACGCAGTATTTT

size: -
V: TRBV18
D: -
J: TRBJ2-7
CDR3: CASSPPSGSSYEQYF
DNA: TGTGCCAGCTCACCACCTTCGGGTAGCTCCTACGAGCAGTACTTC

size: few
V: TRBV14
D: -
J: TRBJ1-1
CDR3: CASSQEGALNTEAFF
DNA: TGTGCCAGCAGCCAAGAGGGGGCCCTGAACACTGAAGCTTTCTTT

size: once
V: TRBV27
D: -
J: TRBJ2-1
CDR3: CATATGGRRSNEQFF
DNA: TGTGCCACTGCGACGGGGGGCCGTAGATCTAATGAGCAGTTCTTC

size: -
V: TRBV4-1
D: -
J: TRBJ1-5
CDR3: CASSQGALNNQPQHF
DNA: TGCGCCAGCAGCCAAGGGGCTTTGAACAATCAGCCCCAGCATTTT

size: -
V: TRBV6-1
D: -
J: TRBJ1-4
CDR3: CASSSRGGFNEKLFF
DNA: TGTGCCAGCAGTTCAAGGGGGGGGTTCAATGAAAAACTGTTTTTT

size: -
V: TRBV7-6
D: -
J: TRBJ2-2
CDR3: CASSQGWNTGELFF
DNA: TGTGCCAGCAGCCAGGGGTGGAACACCGGGGAGCTGTTTTTT

size: -
V: TRBV4-1
D: -
J: TRBJ1-2
CDR3: CASSQTGVGYTF
DNA: TGCGCCAGCAGCCAGACGGGGGTAGGCTACACCTTC

size: -
V: TRBV11-3
D: -
J: TRBJ1-3
CDR3: CASSLGGGNTIYF
DNA: TGTGCCAGCAGCCTCGGAGGGGGAAACACCATATATTTT

size: -
V: TRBV9
D: TRBD2
J: TRBJ2-2
CDR3: CASSLRLAGVVGELFF
DNA: TGTGCCAGCAGCCTACGACTAGCGGGAGTCGTCGGGGAGCTGTTTTTT

size: -
V: TRBV7-9
D: -
J: TRBJ2-5
CDR3: CASSSLQETQYF
DNA: TGTGCCAGCAGCTCCCTCCAAGAGACCCAGTACTTC

size: -
V: TRBV28
D: TRBD1
J: TRBJ2-7
CDR3: CASSPRQGVDYEQYF
DNA: TGTGCCAGCAGTCCACGACAGGGTGTGGACTACGAGCAGTACTTC

size: -
V: TRBV28
D: TRBD2
J: TRBJ2-7
CDR3: CASRDPSGLAGGPGEQYF
DNA: TGTGCCAGCAGAGACCCGTCTGGGCTAGCGGGAGGGCCGGGGGAGCAGTACTTC

size: -
V: TRBV5-1
D: -
J: TRBJ1-3
CDR3: CASSLNRFGNTIYF
DNA: TGCGCCAGCAGCTTGAACAGGTTCGGAAACACCATATATTTT

size: few
V: TRBV28
D: -
J: TRBJ1-2
CDR3: CASSSGLDGYTF
DNA: TGTGCCAGCAGTTCAGGGTTGGATGGCTACACCTTC

size: -
V: TRBV28
D: -
J: TRBJ2-5
CDR3: CASSSTGGGIVRETQYF
DNA: TGTGCCAGCAGTTCCACAGGGGGGGGGATTGTTCGGGAGACCCAGTACTTC